A selection of T cell receptor beta chains follows, all from one sample in a study of T cell changes during pregnancy in multiple sclerosis. The table came from immunoSEQ multiplex PCR; TCRdb's copy has only in-frame clones and leaves some out. Of tens of thousands of clones listed, approximately 90% are singletons. Sample: PBMCs (not recorded whether the cells were cultured). Receptors were obtained from a female donor with multiple sclerosis, enrolled in a pregnancy study. CDR3s include the opening cysteine and the closing phenylalanine or tryptophan. The D gene is left open where the match is weak. A row's size may be missing; if present it is once, few, many or a size class.

>18|-|TRBV23-1|TRBJ2-2|TRBD2
CASSLPGGLPMNTGELFF
TGCGCCAGCAGTCTCCCGGGAGGGCTACCTATGAACACCGGGGAGCTGTTTTTT
>15|-|TRBV7-2|TRBJ2-5|-
CASSPQGLGQETQYF
TGTGCCAGCAGCCCACAAGGGTTGGGGCAAGAGACCCAGTACTTC
>12|-|TRBV30|TRBJ1-4|TRBD1
CAWSVQGGKLFF
TGTGCCTGGAGTGTACAGGGGGGAAAACTGTTTTTT
>15|-|TRBV19|TRBJ1-1|-
CASSIEEGRYSEAFF
TGTGCCAGTAGTATAGAGGAGGGGAGGTATAGTGAAGCTTTCTTT
>14|-|TRBV10-2|TRBJ2-5|-
CASSTTGSQETQYF
TGCGCCAGCAGTACGACAGGTAGCCAAGAGACCCAGTACTTC
>16|-|TRBV9|TRBJ2-2|-
CASNPKPGFSTGELFF
TGTGCCAGCAACCCAAAACCAGGGTTCAGCACCGGGGAGCTGTTTTTT
>14|-|TRBV11-2|TRBJ1-1|-
CASNLFRKNTEAFF
TGTGCCAGCAACCTCTTCAGGAAGAACACTGAAGCTTTCTTT
>13|-|TRBV5-1|TRBJ2-1|-
CASSLLGLDEQFF
TGCGCCAGCAGCTTGCTAGGGCTTGATGAGCAGTTCTTC
>17|few|TRBV14|TRBJ2-6|TRBD1
CASSPDRGTTGANVLTF
TGTGCCAGCAGCCCGGACAGGGGAACAACTGGGGCCAACGTCCTGACTTTC
>15|-|TRBV7-3|TRBJ2-3|-
CASGYGNSVLDTQYF
TGTGCCAGCGGGTACGGCAACAGCGTTCTAGATACGCAGTATTTT
>14|-|TRBV5-1|TRBJ2-7|-
CASSLGRETYEQYF
TGCGCCAGCAGCTTGGGTCGGGAAACCTACGAGCAGTACTTC
>12|-|TRBV2|TRBJ1-1|-
CASREAQEEAFF
TGTGCCAGCAGAGAAGCCCAGGAGGAAGCTTTCTTT
>15|-|TRBV28|TRBJ1-1|TRBD1
CASNSGTGGRTEAFF
TGTGCCAGCAATTCCGGGACAGGGGGAAGGACTGAAGCTTTCTTT
>14|-|TRBV11-3|TRBJ2-1|-
CASSLVGAVNEQFF
TGTGCCAGCAGCTTAGTCGGGGCGGTGAATGAGCAGTTCTTC
>17|once|TRBV25-1|TRBJ2-1|TRBD2
CASSGAYGTSGYNEQFF
TGTGCCAGCAGTGGGGCTTATGGGACTAGCGGCTACAATGAGCAGTTCTTC
>13|few|TRBV30|TRBJ1-5|TRBD1
CACSRDRDQPQHF
TGTGCCTGTTCACGGGACAGAGATCAGCCCCAGCATTTT
>13|-|TRBV4-3|TRBJ2-5|-
CASSQAISETQYF
TGCGCCAGCAGCCAAGCAATCTCAGAGACCCAGTACTTC
>19|once|TRBV7-9|TRBJ1-1|-
CASSTRWKQGTPSDTEAFF
TGTGCCAGCAGCACCAGGTGGAAGCAGGGCACTCCCAGTGACACTGAAGCTTTCTTT
>14|-|TRBV28|TRBJ1-1|-
CASSLWQGKAEAFF
TGTGCCAGCAGTTTATGGCAGGGGAAGGCTGAAGCTTTCTTT
>18|-|TRBV15|TRBJ1-2|TRBD1
CATSREKGRDRRTYGYTF
TGTGCCACCAGCAGAGAGAAGGGCCGGGACAGGCGAACCTATGGCTACACCTTC
>16|-|TRBV4-1|TRBJ2-1|-
CASSQVVGDSYNEQFF
TGCGCCAGCAGCCAAGTGGTGGGGGACTCCTACAATGAGCAGTTCTTC
>13|-|TRBV4-3|TRBJ2-2|-
CASSLGGSGELFF
TGCGCCAGCAGCCTCGGGGGTTCCGGGGAGCTGTTTTTT
>11|-|TRBV6-5|TRBJ2-7|TRBD2
CASSTGASGYF
TGTGCCAGCAGCACCGGCGCTAGCGGTTACTTC
>15|-|TRBV4-1|TRBJ2-5|TRBD1
CASSRSPGGVGTQYF
TGCGCCAGCAGCCGCTCCCCAGGGGGCGTGGGGACCCAGTACTTC
>12|-|TRBV5-6|TRBJ2-5|-
CASSLVGETQYF
TGTGCCAGCAGCTTGGTGGGGGAGACCCAGTACTTC